Following are 31 T cell receptor beta chains from one sample sequenced in a study of Ad26.COV2.S vaccination and SARS-CoV-2 variants (dated by TCRdb to the early 2020s). The intended sense of this specimen's treatment or condition label: 15 to 20 received Ad26.COV2.S at low or high dose, single or two shots; about five received placebo; per-sample allocation not given. Repertoires of vaccine and placebo recipients were sequenced from samples taken on day 63 after the first injection. The library was built by means of the immunoSEQ multiplex PCR assay. Not all clones reach the TCRdb copy of this immuneACCESS table, which keeps in-frame sequences only. Checked studies attribute under half of the gap to unresolved V genes and leave the rest unexplained. This sample gives hundreds of thousands of clones in total; about 88% of them show up just once. Of the sample, about 3.5% is held by the ten largest clones.

The material was peripheral blood, obtained in a trial of Ad26.COV2.S vaccine versus placebo. The receptors stem from a person between 18 and 65 years old who received the Ad26.COV2.S COVID-19 vaccine or a placebo.

This rearrangement joins TRBV6-2 or TRBV6-3 to TRBJ2-1; no clear D gene. V shed 1 base and J shed 6 bases, with 7 bases lying between them. Germline-derived CDR1 and CDR2 are MNHEY and SVGEGT. The CDR3 length is 13 residues. This chain's CDR3 is CASSYWGPNEQFF. CDR3 in DNA: TGTGCCAGCAGTTACTGGGGTCCCAATGAGCAGTTCTTC.

The V gene is TRBV7-2, the J gene TRBJ2-1; D is unresolved. The V and J ends lost 5 bases and 0 bases respectively, with 20 bases between them. The length of the CDR3 is 18 residues. Germline-derived CDR1 and CDR2 are SGHTA and FQGNSA. In nucleotides, the CDR3 is TGTGCCAGCAGCCAAGGACCGGGTTTCGTGAGCTCCTACAATGAGCAGTTCTTC. Residues: CASSQGPGFVSSYNEQFF.

The gene calls are TRBV10-3 and TRBJ2-1; 8 nucleotides match TRBD2. From germline, CDR1 is ENHRY and CDR2 SYGVKD. V lost 2 bases and J lost 8; bases outside the gene matches: 5. The CDR3 spans 14 residues. This chain's CDR3 is CAISEPQRGHEQFF. The CDR3, as DNA: TGTGCCATCAGTGAGCCGCAGCGGGGGCATGAGCAGTTCTTC.

The gene calls are TRBV12-3 or TRBV12-4 and TRBJ1-4; D is uncertain. The CDR3 extends over 13 amino acids. V was trimmed by 3 bases and J by 5 bases, leaving 7 bases between them. The CDR3 DNA follows: TGTGCCAGCAGTTTTCTTGGGAATGAAAAACTGTTTTTT. Translation: CASSFLGNEKLFF.

The chain recombines TRBV6-2 or TRBV6-3 with TRBJ1-1; D call uncertain. This CDR3 contains 14 residues. V lost 5 bases, J lost 4 bases, and 14 bases lay in between. Germline values: CDR1 MNHEY, CDR2 SVGEGT. The CDR3 DNA sequence: TGTGCCAGCAGTATAGGACTGCCCCTCACTGAAGCTTTCTTT. It encodes CASSIGLPLTEAFF.

This clone was picked up one time. The chain links TRBV6-5 to TRBJ2-7; D is perhaps TRBD1 (5 bases). Trimming removed 6 bases at V and 3 bases at J, with 12 bases between. CDR3 length: 13 residues. Germline CDR1 MNHEY, CDR2 SVGAGI. The DNA of the CDR3 is TGTGCCAGCAGGCCAGGGTGGGGCTACGAGCAGTACTTC. It yields the protein CASRPGWGYEQYF.

V gene TRBV6-6 combines with J gene TRBJ2-1; 11 positions match TRBD2. V was clipped by 2 bases and J by 3 bases; unmatched bases: 0. The CDR3 length is 15 residues. Germline lookup yields CDR1 MNHNY and CDR2 SVGAGI (reference sequence). CDR3 amino acids: CASSYGLAGYNEQFF. DNA for the CDR3: TGTGCCAGCAGTTACGGACTAGCGGGCTACAATGAGCAGTTCTTC.

The rearrangement joins TRBV10-3 to TRBJ2-5; 11 nucleotides match TRBD2. Trimming cost V 6 bases and J 5 bases; bases outside gene matches: 5. Germline loops: CDR1 ENHRY, CDR2 SYGVKD. The CDR3 extends over 14 amino acids. The CDR3 DNA reads as TGTGCCATCAGCATAGCGGGAGGGTTCGAGACCCAGTACTTC. It codes for CAISIAGGFETQYF.

The genes are TRBV7-9 and TRBJ2-5; D possibly corresponds to TRBD1 (5 bases). Trimming stripped 3 bases from V and 0 bases from J, with 8 bases between. CDR3 length: 14 amino acids. CDR1 and CDR2 from the germline V gene are SEHNR and FQNEAQ (reference sequence). The CDR3 bases are TGTGCCAGCAGCTTGGACATTAACCAAGAGACCCAGTACTTC. This codes for CASSLDINQETQYF.

The V call is TRBV6-2 or TRBV6-3, the J call TRBJ2-5, with 9 nucleotides matching TRBD1. CDR3 length equals 14 residues. Trimming cost V 2 bases and J 5 bases; bases outside gene matches: 3. CDR1 and CDR2 from the germline V gene are MNHEY and SVGEGT. Written as DNA, the CDR3 is TGTGCCAGCAGTTACGTGGACAGGGGCGAGACCCAGTACTTC. Amino acids: CASSYVDRGETQYF.

This sequence joins TRBV28 and TRBJ2-1; 11 nucleotides line up with TRBD2. This CDR3 has 19 amino acids. Germline CDR1 reads MDHEN; CDR2 reads SYDVKM. The junction had 18 bases not matched to a gene; V was cut back by 1 base and J by 10 bases. DNA for the CDR3: TGTGCCAGCAGTTTATTCTATACACAGGGGACTAGCGGCCTGGGGGAGCAGTTCTTC. This encodes CASSLFYTQGTSGLGEQFF.

This sequence joins TRBV10-2 and TRBJ2-7; 10 nucleotides align to TRBD2. The CDR3 sequence is 16 residues long. After removal of 4 bases from V and 0 bases from J, the junction contained 6 bases not matched to a gene. CDR1 is WSHSY and CDR2 is SAAADI in the germline V gene. CDR3 region: CASSGLAGLSSYEQYF. CDR3 DNA sequence: TGCGCCAGCAGTGGACTAGCGGGCCTCAGCTCCTACGAGCAGTACTTC.

The rearrangement uses TRBV21-1 and TRBJ2-2; TRBD1 is the table's D call, not checked against the DNA. TRBV21-1 corresponds to a pseudogene. The CDR3 covers 16 residues. Here the CDR3 reads CASSKVQGRDTGELFF. CDR3 DNA: TGTGCCAGCAGCAAAGTACAGGGGCGAGACACCGGGGAGCTGTTTTTT.

V and J are TRBV6-5 and TRBJ2-1; a weak D match, TRBD2 (6 bases). In germline, CDR1 is MNHEY, CDR2 SVGAGI. V shed 2 bases and J shed 7 bases, with 18 bases lying between them. The CDR3 totals 16 residues. CDR3 nucleotides: TGTGCCAGCAGTTACGATGGGGCTAGCGCTCCGAATGAGCAGTTCTTC. This encodes CASSYDGASAPNEQFF.

The rearrangement links TRBV10-3 to TRBJ2-1, with D perhaps assigned TRBD1 or TRBD2 (5 bases each). Germline V gives CDR1 ENHRY, CDR2 SYGVKD. Trimming took 3 bases from V and 4 from J, leaving 13 bases between them. The CDR3 consists of 15 residues. CDR3 nucleotides: TGTGCCATCAGTGACCGGGGACCTCTGTACAATGAGCAGTTCTTC. This codes for CAISDRGPLYNEQFF.

This sequence joins TRBV27 and TRBJ2-1; 15 positions match TRBD2. V shed 6 bases and J 9 bases; nucleotides not matched to a gene: 9. The CDR3 is 16 residues long. Germline-derived CDR1 and CDR2 are MNHEY and SMNVEV (reference sequence). The DNA for the CDR3 is TGTGCCAGCAGGCGTTTCGGGACTAGCGGGGGGATTGAGCAGTTCTTC. Protein sequence: CASRRFGTSGGIEQFF.

The table lists this clone with a count of one. The V and J genes are TRBV6-5 and TRBJ1-1; D perhaps matches TRBD1 (6 bases). This CDR3 contains 15 residues. V dropped 5 bases and J dropped 0 bases, with 13 bases sitting between them. Germline V lookup: CDR1 MNHEY, CDR2 SVGAGI. The chain's CDR3 is CASSKNRDMNTEAFF. Written as DNA, the CDR3 is TGTGCCAGCAGTAAAAACAGGGATATGAACACTGAAGCTTTCTTT.

In DNA, the CDR3 is TGTGCCTGGAGCAGGGGACTAGCGGGAGGGCCATTCGAGCAGTACTTC. Protein: CAWSRGLAGGPFEQYF. The rearrangement joins TRBV30 to TRBJ2-7; the match to TRBD2 covers 16 bases. CDR3 size: 16 residues. V was pared by 3 bases and J by 6 bases, with 8 bases of the junction left unmatched. CDR1 and CDR2 from the germline V gene are GTSNPN and SVGIG (reference sequence).

This clone was observed a single time. This sequence joins TRBV11-3 and TRBJ2-4; a possible D gene is TRBD1 (6 bases). This CDR3 contains 17 residues. Trimming removed 2 bases at V and 2 bases at J, with 16 bases between. Germline CDR1 SGHNT, CDR2 YENEEA. For the CDR3, the DNA is TGTGCCAGCAGCTTAAGTGGGCAGGGGATTACCAAAAACATTCAGTACTTC. Translated, it gives CASSLSGQGITKNIQYF.

This chain links TRBV24-1 with TRBJ2-1; 9 nucleotides agree with TRBD1. The V and J ends lost 3 bases and 6 bases, in that order; junction bases with no gene match: 8. Germline CDR1 KGHDR, CDR2 SFDVKD. The CDR3 totals 16 residues. The CDR3 DNA sequence: TGTGCCACCAGTGATCGCGGGACAGGGATGGGCAATGAGCAGTTCTTC. Its translation is CATSDRGTGMGNEQFF.

The rearrangement joins TRBV5-1 to TRBJ1-6, with D uncertain. Germline V gene sequence: CDR1 SGHRS, CDR2 YFSETQ. V was cut by 4 bases and J by 6 bases, with 14 bases left in between. The CDR3 runs to 15 residues. The CDR3 coding sequence is TGCGCCAGCAGCCCCCGGGAGGGTGGTAATTCACCCCTCCACTTT. Protein product: CASSPREGGNSPLHF.

The chain links TRBV11-3 to TRBJ2-1; D possibly uses TRBD1 or TRBD2 (5 bases each). The CDR3 has 15 residues. V lost 3 bases and J lost 5, with 14 bases in between. Germline CDR1 SGHNT, CDR2 YENEEA. CDR3 amino acids: CASSFRDGYNNEQFF. The DNA of the CDR3 is TGTGCCAGCAGCTTCCGGGACGGTTATAACAATGAGCAGTTCTTC.

The gene calls are TRBV7-2 and TRBJ2-7; D is possibly TRBD2 (7 bases). The germline V and J ends were trimmed by 0 bases and 6 bases, with 15 bases remaining between them. This CDR3 comprises 15 residues. Germline V gives CDR1 SGHTA, CDR2 FQGNSA. CDR3 in amino acids: CASSLAVGGPGEQYF. The CDR3 DNA is TGTGCCAGCAGCTTAGCGGTGGGGGGGCCGGGCGAGCAGTACTTC.

The genes are TRBV19 and TRBJ2-1; TRBD2 might be the D (7 bases). The V end lost 5 bases, the J end lost 4 bases, and 18 bases lay between the germline ends. Per germline, CDR1 LNHDA and CDR2 SQIVND (reference sequence). The CDR3 runs 16 residues. CDR3 in DNA: TGTGCCAGTAGTCCCCAGGGGAGGGCTTCTTACAATGAGCAGTTCTTC. This translates into CASSPQGRASYNEQFF.

The chain recombines TRBV3-1 (or the pseudogene TRBV3-2) with TRBJ1-2; maybe TRBD1 (5 bases). Germline V lookup: CDR1 LGHDT, CDR2 YNNKEL (reference sequence). V lost 0 bases to trimming and J lost 4 bases, with 12 bases between them. This CDR3 region has 15 residues. The CDR3 here is CASSQDRVLGYGYTF. The DNA for the CDR3 is TGTGCCAGCAGCCAAGACAGGGTTTTAGGCTATGGCTACACCTTC.

This chain links TRBV16 with TRBJ1-4, with TRBD1 matching over 8 bases. Germline loops: CDR1 KGHSY, CDR2 FQNENV. This CDR3 comprises 17 residues. Losses at the gene ends were 4 bases for V and 8 bases for J; bases not matched to a gene: 15. This chain's CDR3 is CASSPGQGSVSYEKLFF. CDR3 nucleotide sequence: TGTGCCAGCAGCCCCGGACAGGGCTCGGTATCCTACGAAAAACTGTTTTTT.

V usage is TRBV2 and J usage is TRBJ2-5, with TRBD1 identical over 8 bases. J was trimmed by 5 bases and V by 4 bases; bases with no gene match: 9. This CDR3 region has 15 residues. Per germline, CDR1 SNHLY and CDR2 FYNNEI. The CDR3 DNA reads as TGTGCCAGCAGTGGGATACAACAGGGGGTTGAGACCCAGTACTTC. This translates into CASSGIQQGVETQYF. Based on the CDR3 plus reference TRBV2 and TRBJ2-5, the full variable domain is EPEVTQTPSHQVTQMGQEVILRCVPISNHLYFYWYRQILGQKVEFLVSFYNNEISEKSEIFDDQFSVERPDGSNFTLKIRSTKLEDSAMYFCASSGIQQGVETQYFGPGTRLLVL.

This clone was recorded a few times. This chain connects TRBV4-3 to TRBJ1-5, with D tentatively TRBD1 (6 bases). V was shortened by 0 bases and J by 1 base, with 10 bases between the two germline ends. CDR1 is LGHNA, CDR2 YSLEER, per germline. This CDR3 contains 16 residues. In nucleotides, the CDR3 is TGCGCCAGCAGCCAAGATTCGGGGGCCAGCAATCAGCCCCAGCATTTT. It is translated as CASSQDSGASNQPQHF.

The chain has TRBV7-2 and TRBJ1-6; D gene ambiguous. This CDR3 contains 12 residues. Trimming left V 5 bases short and J 7 bases short, with 6 bases between. CDR1 is SGHTA and CDR2 is FQGNSA in the germline V gene. CDR3 protein: CASSTRNSPLHF. CDR3 nucleotide sequence: TGTGCCAGCAGCACCCGGAATTCACCCCTCCACTTT.

The chain couples TRBV7-6 to TRBJ2-3, with D possibly matching TRBD1 (6 bases). In germline, CDR1 is SGHVS, CDR2 FNYEAQ. V lost 3 bases, J lost 1 base, and 11 bases lay in between. The CDR3 covers 15 residues. As DNA, the CDR3 is TGTGCCAGCAGCTTTTCAAAGGGGGGCACAGATACGCAGTATTTT. It specifies CASSFSKGGTDTQYF.

CDR3 protein: CASSPDRPSYNEQFF. The DNA of the CDR3 is TGCGCCAGCAGCCCTGACAGACCCTCCTACAATGAGCAGTTCTTC. The genes are TRBV5-1 and TRBJ2-1, with a weak D call TRBD1 (5 bases). The CDR3 is 15 amino acids. With 4 bases removed from V and 0 bases from J, the gap between germline ends came to 11 bases. The germline gives CDR1 SGHRS, CDR2 YFSETQ.